The rows below give T cell receptor beta chains drawn from one sample of a study of blood T cell repertoires in COVID-19. Sequencing was performed with immunoSEQ multiplex PCR; in TCRdb, only in-frame clones are kept and a portion is missing. This sample has some 300,000 clones, with roughly 86% found just once. Sequenced material: PBMCs or T cells enriched from blood (not recorded which). The receptors stem from a woman aged 25 to 45 who had recovered from COVID-19. Each CDR3 is given with its conserved first and last residue. The order of the fields is J gene, D gene, V gene, clone size, CDR3 DNA, CDR3 protein. A D gene is named only where the DNA matches it firmly. Some rows mark clone size as missing; the rest say once, few, many or name a class of expanded clone.

TRBJ2-3 | TRBD2 | TRBV7-9 | NA | TGTGCCAGCAGCGTAACTAGCGGGAGGGCCGGGGGCACAGATACGCAGTATTTT | CASSVTSGRAGGTDTQYF
TRBJ2-7 | TRBD2 | TRBV5-6 | NA | TGTGCCAGCAGCTTGGGGCTAGCGGGATGGTACGAGCAGTACTTC | CASSLGLAGWYEQYF
TRBJ1-4 | TRBD1 | TRBV5-1 | NA | TGCGCCAGCAGCTCCTCCGGGACAGGGCATGAAAAACTGTTTTTT | CASSSSGTGHEKLFF
TRBJ2-4 | NA | TRBV3-1/TRBV3-2 | NA | TGTGCCAGCAGCCAAGACAACACAGGTTTTTCGAACATTCAGTACTTC | CASSQDNTGFSNIQYF
TRBJ2-3 | TRBD2 | TRBV5-6 | NA | TGTGCCAGCAGACAGACTAGCGGGAGGGCCTACGGATCAGATACGCAGTATTTT | CASRQTSGRAYGSDTQYF
TRBJ1-2 | TRBD1 | TRBV10-2 | once | TGCGCCAGCAGTATGACCGGGACAGGGGGCGCTGATGCTGGCTACACCTTC | CASSMTGTGGADAGYTF
TRBJ2-7 | TRBD1 | TRBV5-1 | NA | TGCGCCAGCAGCAGGGGGCAGGGTCCGGACGAGCAGTACTTC | CASSRGQGPDEQYF
TRBJ2-7 | TRBD2 | TRBV4-1 | NA | TGCGCCAGCAGCCAAGGACCGGGACTAGCGGGAGACGAGCAGTACTTC | CASSQGPGLAGDEQYF
TRBJ1-5 | TRBD1 | TRBV27 | NA | TGTGCCAGCAGGAGCAGGGGGGACAATCAGCCCCAGCATTTT | CASRSRGDNQPQHF
TRBJ2-5 | TRBD1 | TRBV18 | NA | TGTGCCAGCTCACCTCCGGACAGGCGAGAGACCCAGTACTTC | CASSPPDRRETQYF
TRBJ2-1 | TRBD2 | TRBV10-1 | NA | TGCGCCAGCACCGGGACTAGCCGGAGTGGGAATGAGCAGTTCTTC | CASTGTSRSGNEQFF